This TCR beta chain was captured in a study of T cells in women clearing cervical HPV infection. Whole-study context: Case blood was drawn when the lesion was first found; control blood after infection became undetectable.

All participants had a single incident cervical HPV16 infection, and prevalent HPV16 infections were excluded. The CDR3 has 17 amino acids. CDR1 is MRHNA, CDR2 SNTAGT, per germline. Remarks on this clone: As yet, its antigen is unknown. Sequencing ends 3 residues short of the CDR3 end; the germline J gene provides the rest.

Study findings and constraints: TRBV6-7 abundance was lower in cases than controls (around 0.1% versus 0.15%). Combining TCR richness with V gene abundances gave approximately 0.84 AUC.

Data came from immunoSEQ multiplex PCR; TCRdb stores just in-frame clones and leaves some out. Recorded for this sample: fewer than 50,000 clones. This clonotype was sampled from a woman between 18 and 70 years old with a cervical HPV16 infection that either progressed to CIN3+ or cleared (not recorded which). This chain uses TRBV6-4 with TRBJ1-4, with 7 bases matching TRBD1. The sequenced material came from blood buffy coat. CDR3 DNA (partial): TGTGCCAGCAGGGACACAGGGGCCAGCTCTGGGGCCAACGTA. This sequence encodes CASRDTGASSGANV. The full CDR3 is CASRDTGASSGANVLFF.